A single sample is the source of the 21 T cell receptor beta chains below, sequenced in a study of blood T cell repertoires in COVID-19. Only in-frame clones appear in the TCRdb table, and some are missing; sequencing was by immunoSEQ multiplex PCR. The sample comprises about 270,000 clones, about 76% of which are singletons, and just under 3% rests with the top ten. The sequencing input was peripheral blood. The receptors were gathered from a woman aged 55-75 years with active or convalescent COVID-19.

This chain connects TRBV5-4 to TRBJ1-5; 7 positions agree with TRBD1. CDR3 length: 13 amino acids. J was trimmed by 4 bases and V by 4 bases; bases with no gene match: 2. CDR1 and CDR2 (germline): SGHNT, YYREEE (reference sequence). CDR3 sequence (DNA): TGTGCCAGCAGCCGGGACAGTAATCAGCCCCAGCATTTT. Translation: CASSRDSNQPQHF.

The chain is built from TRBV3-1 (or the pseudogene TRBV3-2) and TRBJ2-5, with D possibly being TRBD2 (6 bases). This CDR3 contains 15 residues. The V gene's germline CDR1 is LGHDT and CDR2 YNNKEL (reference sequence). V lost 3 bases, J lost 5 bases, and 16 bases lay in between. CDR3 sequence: CASSQGPGGIETQYF. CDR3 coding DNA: TGTGCCAGCAGCCAGGGCCCCGGGGGTATTGAGACCCAGTACTTC.

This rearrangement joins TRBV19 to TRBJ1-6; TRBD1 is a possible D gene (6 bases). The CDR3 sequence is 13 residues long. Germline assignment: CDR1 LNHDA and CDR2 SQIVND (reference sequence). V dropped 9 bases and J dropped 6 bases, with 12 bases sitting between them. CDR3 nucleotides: TGTGCCAGCGGACAGAGACTTAATTCACCCCTCCACTTT. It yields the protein CASGQRLNSPLHF.

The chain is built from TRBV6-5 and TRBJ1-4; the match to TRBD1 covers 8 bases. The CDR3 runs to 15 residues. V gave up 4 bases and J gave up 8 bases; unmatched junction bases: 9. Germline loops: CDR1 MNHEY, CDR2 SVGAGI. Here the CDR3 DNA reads TGTGCCAGCAGTTCGGGCAGGGGGCGGGGAGAAAAACTGTTTTTT. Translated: CASSSGRGRGEKLFF.

CDR3 region: CASSQPPGETQYF. CDR3 nucleotide sequence: TGTGCCAGCAGCCAACCCCCGGGAGAGACCCAGTACTTC. The V and J genes are TRBV3-1 (or the pseudogene TRBV3-2) and TRBJ2-5; D is ambiguous. The germline gives CDR1 LGHDT, CDR2 YNNKEL (reference sequence). V was cut by 2 bases and J by 4 bases, with 8 bases left in between. This CDR3 region has 13 residues.

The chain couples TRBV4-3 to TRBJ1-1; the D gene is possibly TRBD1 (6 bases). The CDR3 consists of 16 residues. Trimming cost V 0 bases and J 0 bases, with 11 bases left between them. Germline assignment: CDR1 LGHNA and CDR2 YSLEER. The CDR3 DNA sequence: TGCGCCAGCAGCCAAGATCAGGGGACGATGAACACTGAAGCTTTCTTT. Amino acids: CASSQDQGTMNTEAFF.

CDR3 bases: TGCAGTGCTAGAGATCTGGAGGGCTACACCTTC. Protein sequence: CSARDLEGYTF. The rearrangement joins TRBV20-1 to TRBJ1-2; D unclear. The CDR3 is 11 residues long. V lost 0 bases and J lost 8, with 7 bases in between. Germline CDR1 and CDR2: DFQATT and SNEGSKA (reference sequence).

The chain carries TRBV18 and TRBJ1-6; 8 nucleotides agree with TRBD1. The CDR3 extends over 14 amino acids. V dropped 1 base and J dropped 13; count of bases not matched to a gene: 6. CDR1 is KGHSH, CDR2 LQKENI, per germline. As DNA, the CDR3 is TGTGCCAGCTCACCACAGGCCAGGGGGCACCCCCTCCACTTT. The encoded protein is CASSPQARGHPLHF.

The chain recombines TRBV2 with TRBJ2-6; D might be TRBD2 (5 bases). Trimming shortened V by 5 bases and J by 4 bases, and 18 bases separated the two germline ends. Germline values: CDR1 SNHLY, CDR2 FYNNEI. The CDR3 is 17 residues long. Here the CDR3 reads CASSLWSIGKGANVLTF. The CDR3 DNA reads TGTGCCAGCAGTTTGTGGAGTATCGGGAAGGGGGCCAACGTCCTGACTTTC.

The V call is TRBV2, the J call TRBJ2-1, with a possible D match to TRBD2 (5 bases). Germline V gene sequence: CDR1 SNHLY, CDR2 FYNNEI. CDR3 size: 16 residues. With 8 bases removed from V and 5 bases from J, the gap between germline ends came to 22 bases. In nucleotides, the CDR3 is TGTGCCAGCCGGCGGGTGACCGGGAACGCGGACAATGAGCAGTTCTTC. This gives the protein CASRRVTGNADNEQFF.

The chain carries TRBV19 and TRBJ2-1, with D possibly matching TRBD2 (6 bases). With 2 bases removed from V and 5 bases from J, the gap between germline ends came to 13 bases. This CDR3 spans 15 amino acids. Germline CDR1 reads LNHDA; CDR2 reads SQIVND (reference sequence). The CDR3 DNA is TGTGCCAGTAGTATACACGCGGGGTTTGACAATGAGCAGTTCTTC. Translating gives CASSIHAGFDNEQFF.

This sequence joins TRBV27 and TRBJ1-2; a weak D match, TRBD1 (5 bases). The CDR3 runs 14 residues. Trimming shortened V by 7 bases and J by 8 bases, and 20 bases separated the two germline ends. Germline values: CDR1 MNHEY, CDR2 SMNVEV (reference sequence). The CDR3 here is CASTSGGGGGGYTF. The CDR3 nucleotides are TGTGCCAGCACCTCCGGGGGTGGCGGCGGCGGCTACACCTTC.

CDR3 in DNA: TGTGCCAGCAGCTTAGACCGGGGGGCCGTTTTGAATGAGCAGTTCTTC. Translation gives CASSLDRGAVLNEQFF. This rearrangement joins TRBV11-3 to TRBJ2-1, with D tentatively TRBD2 (7 bases). Germline V CDR1 and CDR2: SGHNT, YENEEA. Trimming removed 0 bases from V and 7 bases from J, with 16 bases in between. This CDR3 is built from 16 residues.

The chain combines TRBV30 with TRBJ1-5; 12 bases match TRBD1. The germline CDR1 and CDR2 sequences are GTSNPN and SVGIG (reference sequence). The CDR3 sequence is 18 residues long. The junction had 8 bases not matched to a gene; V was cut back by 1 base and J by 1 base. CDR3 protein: CAWSGRDRGLRSNQPQHF. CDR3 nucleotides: TGTGCCTGGAGTGGCCGGGACAGGGGGCTGAGGAGCAATCAGCCCCAGCATTTT.

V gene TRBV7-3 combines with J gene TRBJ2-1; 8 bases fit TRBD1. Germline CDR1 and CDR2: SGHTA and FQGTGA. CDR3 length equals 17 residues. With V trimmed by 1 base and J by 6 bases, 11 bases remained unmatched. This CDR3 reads CASSLRLGQGAVNEQFF. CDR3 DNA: TGTGCCAGCAGCTTAAGGCTAGGTCAGGGGGCTGTCAATGAGCAGTTCTTC. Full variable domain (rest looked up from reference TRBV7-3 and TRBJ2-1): GAGVSQTPSNKVTEKGKYVELRCDPISGHTALYWYRQSLGQGPEFLIYFQGTGAADDSGLPNDRFFAVRPEGSVSTLKIQRTERGDSAVYLCASSLRLGQGAVNEQFFGPGTRLTVL.

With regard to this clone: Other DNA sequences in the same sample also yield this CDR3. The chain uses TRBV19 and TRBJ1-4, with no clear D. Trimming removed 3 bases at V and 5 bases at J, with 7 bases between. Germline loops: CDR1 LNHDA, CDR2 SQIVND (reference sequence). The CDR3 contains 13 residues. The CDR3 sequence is CASSISVNEKLFF. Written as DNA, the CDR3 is TGTGCCAGTAGTATTTCAGTCAATGAAAAACTGTTTTTT.

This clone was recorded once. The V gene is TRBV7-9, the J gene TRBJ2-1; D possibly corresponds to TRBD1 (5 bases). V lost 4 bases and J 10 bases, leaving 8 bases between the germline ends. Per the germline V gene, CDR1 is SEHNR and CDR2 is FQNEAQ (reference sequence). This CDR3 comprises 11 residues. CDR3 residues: CASSSRTEQFF. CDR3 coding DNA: TGTGCCAGCAGCTCTCGGACAGAGCAGTTCTTC. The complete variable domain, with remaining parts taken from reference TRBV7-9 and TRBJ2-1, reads DTGVSQNPRHKITKRGQNVTFRCDPISEHNRLYWYRQTLGQGPEFLTYFQNEAQLEKSRLLSDRFSAERPKGSFSTLEIQRTEQGDSAMYLCASSSRTEQFFGPGTRLTVL.

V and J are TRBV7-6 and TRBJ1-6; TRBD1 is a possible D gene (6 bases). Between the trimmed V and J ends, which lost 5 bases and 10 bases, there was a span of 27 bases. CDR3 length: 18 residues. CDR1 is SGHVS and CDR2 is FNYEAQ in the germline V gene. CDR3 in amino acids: CASSPIDRTGTGGSPLHF. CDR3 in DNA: TGTGCCAGCAGCCCCATTGACCGCACCGGGACGGGGGGCTCACCCCTCCACTTT.

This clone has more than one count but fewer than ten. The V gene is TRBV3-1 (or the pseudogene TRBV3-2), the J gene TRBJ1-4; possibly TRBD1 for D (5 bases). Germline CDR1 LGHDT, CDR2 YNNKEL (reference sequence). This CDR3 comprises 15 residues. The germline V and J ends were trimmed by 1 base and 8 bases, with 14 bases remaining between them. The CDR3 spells CASSQAGQGGEKLFF. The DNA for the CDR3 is TGTGCCAGCAGCCAAGCGGGCCAGGGTGGGGAAAAACTGTTTTTT.

CDR3 DNA: TGTGCCAGCAGCCGAGGACAGGGAGCTGGGGCCAACGTCCTGACTTTC. It translates to CASSRGQGAGANVLTF. The V and J genes are TRBV11-2 and TRBJ2-6; 8 bases match TRBD1. Germline V gives CDR1 SGHAT, CDR2 FQNNGV. V shed 5 bases and J 2 bases; nucleotides not matched to a gene: 5. This CDR3 has 16 amino acids. Looking up the rest from reference TRBV11-2 and TRBJ2-6 gives the full variable domain: EAGVAQSPRYKIIEKRQSVAFWCNPISGHATLYWYQQILGQGPKLLIQFQNNGVVDDSQLPKDRFSAERLKGVDSTLKIQPAKLEDSAVYLCASSRGQGAGANVLTFGAGSRLTVL.

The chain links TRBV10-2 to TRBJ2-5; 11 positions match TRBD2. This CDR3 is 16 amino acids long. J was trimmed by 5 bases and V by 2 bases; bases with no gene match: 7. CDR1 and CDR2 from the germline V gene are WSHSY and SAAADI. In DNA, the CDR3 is TGCGCCAGCAGTGAGAGGGCTAGCGGGGGGTGGGAGACCCAGTACTTC. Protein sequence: CASSERASGGWETQYF.